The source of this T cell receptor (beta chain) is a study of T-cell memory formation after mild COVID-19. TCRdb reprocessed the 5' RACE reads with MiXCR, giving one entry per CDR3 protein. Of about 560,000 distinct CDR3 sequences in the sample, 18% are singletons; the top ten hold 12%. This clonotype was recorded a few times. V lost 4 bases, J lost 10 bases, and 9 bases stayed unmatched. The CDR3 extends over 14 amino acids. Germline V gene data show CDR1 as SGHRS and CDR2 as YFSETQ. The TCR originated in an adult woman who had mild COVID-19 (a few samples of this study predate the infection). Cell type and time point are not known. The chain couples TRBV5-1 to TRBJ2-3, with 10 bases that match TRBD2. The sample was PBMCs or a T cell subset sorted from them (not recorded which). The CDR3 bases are TGCGCCAGCAGCCGACCAGCGGGAGGGCCGCCGCAGTATTTT. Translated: CASSRPAGGPPQYF.